Below, 27 T cell receptor beta chains from the same sample are listed, as sequenced in a study of blood T cell repertoires in COVID-19. The data were produced by immunoSEQ multiplex PCR, yet TCRdb's version contains in-frame clones alone and is incomplete. The repertoire holds about 34,000 clones, 85% seen once, with approximately 14% in the top ten. Sequencing used peripheral blood. The origin of the receptors is a human donor with acute or convalescent COVID-19. The donor label of this sample is uncertain.

This clone was observed a few times. V and J are TRBV28 and TRBJ1-5; no reliable D call. Trimming took 2 bases from V and 5 from J, leaving 13 bases between them. Germline CDR1 is MDHEN and CDR2 is SYDVKM. This CDR3 has 15 amino acids. CDR3 DNA: TGTGCCAGCAGTTTAAAGTACGCGGGGTATCAGCCCCAGCATTTT. Amino acid sequence: CASSLKYAGYQPQHF.

In regard to this clone: Relative to the germline gene, one junction end is altered; a read error may explain this. The chain joins TRBV23-1 to TRBJ2-3, with TRBD1 as a possible D gene (6 bases). TRBV23-1 is sorted into the ORF group, with uncertain function. This CDR3 is built from 14 residues. In DNA form, the CDR3 reads TGCGCCAGCAGTCGGTTCATTACAGGGTCTTTTCAAGGTTTT. It codes for CASSRFITGSFQGF.

This chain uses TRBV6-5 with TRBJ1-1; a possible D gene is TRBD1 (5 bases). Germline CDR1 and CDR2: MNHEY and SVGAGI. The CDR3 is made up of 12 amino acids. The V end was cut by 5 bases, the J end by 8 bases, with 12 bases between. Here the CDR3 reads CASSTRQTEAFF. CDR3 coding DNA: TGTGCCAGCAGTACGCGACAGACCGAAGCTTTCTTT.

V and J are TRBV6-5 and TRBJ1-5; D is unresolved. Per the germline V gene, CDR1 is MNHEY and CDR2 is SVGAGI. The germline V and J ends were trimmed by 8 bases and 3 bases, with 14 bases remaining between them. This CDR3 has 14 residues. In nucleotides, the CDR3 is TGTGCCAGCGGGTTTACGCAGGTCAATCAGCCCCAGCATTTT. It encodes CASGFTQVNQPQHF.

The chain recombines TRBV24-1 with TRBJ2-1, with D perhaps matching TRBD1 (6 bases). The CDR3 runs 14 residues. V lost 4 bases to trimming and J lost 5 bases, with 11 bases between them. Germline values: CDR1 KGHDR, CDR2 SFDVKD. Written as DNA, the CDR3 is TGTGCCACCAGTGACTTCAGGACAGACAATGAGCAGTTCTTC. This codes for CATSDFRTDNEQFF.

The chain combines TRBV5-1 with TRBJ1-1; maybe TRBD1 (6 bases). Germline V lookup: CDR1 SGHRS, CDR2 YFSETQ. V gave up 0 bases and J gave up 5 bases, with 17 bases separating them. This CDR3 has 16 amino acids. CDR3 protein: CASSLEGRGLGTEAFF. The CDR3, as DNA: TGCGCCAGCAGCTTGGAGGGCAGGGGTTTGGGGACTGAAGCTTTCTTT.

This clone came up a few times. The CDR3 sequence is CASSQKTGRAKNGENTEAFF. The CDR3, as DNA: TGTGCCAGCAGCCAAAAGACGGGCAGGGCGAAGAATGGGGAGAACACTGAAGCTTTCTTT. The gene calls are TRBV21-1 and TRBJ1-1; TRBD1, the D gene given by the table, was not confirmed from the DNA. TRBV21-1 is a listed pseudogene. The CDR3 loop spans 20 amino acids.

The rearrangement uses TRBV24-1 and TRBJ1-5, with D possibly matching TRBD1 (5 bases). V shed 3 bases and J shed 0 bases, with 5 bases lying between them. CDR1 is KGHDR, CDR2 SFDVKD, per germline. There are 14 residues in the CDR3. CDR3 in DNA: TGTGCCACCAGTGATGACAGTAGCAATCAGCCCCAGCATTTT. It encodes CATSDDSSNQPQHF.

V gene TRBV6-1 combines with J gene TRBJ1-6; TRBD1 is a possible D gene (6 bases). Germline CDR1 is MNHNS and CDR2 is SASEGT. There are 15 residues in the CDR3. Deletions cut 0 bases from V and 10 bases from J, with 13 bases between. CDR3 bases: TGTGCCAGCAGTGAAGCTGCAGGGGTAAAATCACCCCTCCACTTT. Encoded protein: CASSEAAGVKSPLHF.

The rearrangement links TRBV19 to TRBJ2-4; D is unresolved. Per the germline V gene, CDR1 is LNHDA and CDR2 is SQIVND (reference sequence). Trimming took 7 bases from V and 4 from J, leaving 5 bases between them. The CDR3 is 11 residues long. The CDR3 bases are TGTGCCAGTACCGAGAAAAACATTCAGTACTTC. It specifies CASTEKNIQYF.

This clone showed up just once. The chain couples TRBV6-2 or TRBV6-3 to TRBJ1-4; a weak D match, TRBD1 (6 bases). Germline V gives CDR1 MNHEY, CDR2 SVGEGT. The CDR3 has 19 amino acids. V lost 2 bases and J 0 bases, leaving 19 bases between the germline ends. CDR3 region: CASSYEGGPASATNEKLFF. The CDR3 coding sequence is TGTGCCAGCAGTTACGAAGGGGGTCCTGCGTCTGCAACTAATGAAAAACTGTTTTTT.

V usage is TRBV7-3 and J usage is TRBJ2-7; 7 bases agree with TRBD2. The CDR3 sequence is 16 residues long. In germline, CDR1 is SGHTA, CDR2 FQGTGA. J was trimmed by 0 bases and V by 1 base; bases with no gene match: 6. CDR3 bases: TGTGCCAGCAGCTTAAGAGGGCTAGCGGTCTCCTACGAGCAGTACTTC. It specifies CASSLRGLAVSYEQYF.

The V call is TRBV10-3, the J call TRBJ1-6; D gene uncertain. The length of the CDR3 is 13 residues. CDR1 and CDR2 (germline): ENHRY, SYGVKD. Between the trimmed V and J ends, which lost 8 bases and 0 bases, there was a span of 5 bases. CDR3 coding DNA: TGTGCCATCGGTAGCTCCTATAATTCACCCCTCCACTTT. Translation gives CAIGSSYNSPLHF.

The chain links TRBV30 to TRBJ2-4; weak D call: TRBD1 (8 bases). Trimming removed 5 bases at V and 7 bases at J, with 15 bases between. CDR3 length: 13 residues. Germline V lookup: CDR1 GTSNPN, CDR2 SVGIG (reference sequence). The chain's CDR3 is CAWARGRENIQYF. The CDR3 DNA follows: TGTGCCTGGGCCAGGGGGCGGGAGAACATTCAGTACTTC.

The rearrangement uses TRBV3-1 (or the pseudogene TRBV3-2) and TRBJ1-1; unclear D gene. The CDR3 has 12 residues. Trimming stripped 1 base from V and 10 bases from J, with 10 bases between. Germline CDR1 is LGHDT and CDR2 is YNNKEL (reference sequence). CDR3 amino acids: CASSQVHTPAFF. The CDR3 coding sequence is TGTGCCAGCAGCCAAGTCCACACCCCAGCTTTCTTT.

V gene TRBV5-1 combines with J gene TRBJ1-1, with D possibly TRBD1 on 5 matching bases. With 3 bases removed from V and 0 bases from J, the gap between germline ends came to 12 bases. The CDR3 contains 15 residues. Per the germline V gene, CDR1 is SGHRS and CDR2 is YFSETQ. The CDR3 DNA reads as TGCGCCAGCAGCTCCCTTGGGGGGATGAACACTGAAGCTTTCTTT. Translating it yields CASSSLGGMNTEAFF.

V gene TRBV10-2 combines with J gene TRBJ1-1, with D uncertain. This CDR3 region has 13 residues. The V and J ends lost 6 bases and 6 bases respectively, with 14 bases between them. Germline V gene data show CDR1 as WSHSY and CDR2 as SAAADI. This CDR3 reads CASSRSGFPEAFF. CDR3 DNA sequence: TGCGCCAGCAGCCGGTCGGGGTTCCCTGAAGCTTTCTTT.

This clone came up a few times. The chain is built from TRBV6-1 and TRBJ1-2; D gene ambiguous. CDR1 is MNHNS and CDR2 is SASEGT in the germline V gene. The V and J ends lost 3 bases and 1 base respectively, with 12 bases between them. The CDR3 covers 15 residues. CDR3 sequence (DNA): TGTGCCAGCAGTGAGAGGGTTGGCCTTAACTATGGCTACACCTTC. Translated, it gives CASSERVGLNYGYTF.

The V and J genes are TRBV4-2 and TRBJ2-2; 8 bases agree with TRBD2. With V trimmed by 2 bases and J by 0 bases, 2 bases remained unmatched. Germline V gene data show CDR1 as LGHNA and CDR2 as YNFKEQ. This CDR3 comprises 16 residues. The DNA of the CDR3 is TGTGCCAGCAGCCAACGGACTAGCCCGAACACCGGGGAGCTGTTTTTT. Its protein product is CASSQRTSPNTGELFF.

This clone was counted a single time. CDR3 bases: TGCGCCAGCAGCACACAGGGCACAGATACGCAGTATTTT. This gives the protein CASSTQGTDTQYF. The chain has TRBV5-1 and TRBJ2-3, with D possibly matching TRBD1 (5 bases). Germline CDR1 and CDR2: SGHRS and YFSETQ. This CDR3 has 13 amino acids. V was shortened by 4 bases and J by 1 base, with 7 bases between the two germline ends.

The chain couples TRBV23-1 to TRBJ2-1, with 8 bases matching TRBD2. TRBV23-1 is classed as an ORF, of uncertain function. The V segment lost 2 bases and the J segment 5 bases; nucleotides outside the gene matches: 8. The CDR3 extends over 16 amino acids. The CDR3 is CASSQQTSGRNNEQFF. The CDR3 DNA is TGCGCCAGCAGTCAACAAACTAGCGGCAGGAACAATGAGCAGTTCTTC.

The rearrangement uses TRBV7-2 and TRBJ1-2; a weak D match, TRBD1 (6 bases). V was trimmed by 6 bases and J by 3 bases, leaving 11 bases between them. Germline V gives CDR1 SGHTA, CDR2 FQGNSA. This CDR3 region has 13 residues. Here the CDR3 DNA reads TGTGCCAGCAGATCAGGGGTGTACTATGGCTACACCTTC. Translated, it gives CASRSGVYYGYTF.

Turning to this clone: Compared with germline, one end of the junction differs, possibly owing to a read error. V gene TRBV3-1 (or the pseudogene TRBV3-2) combines with J gene TRBJ1-1; D uncertain. CDR1 is LGHDT and CDR2 is YNNKEL in the germline V gene (reference sequence). The CDR3 is 14 residues long. DNA of the CDR3: TGTGCCAGCAGCCAAGATTCAGGAGGGCGGCGGGCTCGGTTT. This sequence encodes CASSQDSGGRRARF.

The chain has TRBV6-6 and TRBJ2-1; D unclear. Trimming left V 2 bases short and J 5 bases short, with 4 bases between. The CDR3 sequence is 12 residues long. Germline CDR1 is MNHNY and CDR2 is SVGAGI (reference sequence). Here the CDR3 reads CASSYQNNEQFF. CDR3 sequence (DNA): TGTGCCAGCAGTTACCAGAACAATGAGCAGTTCTTC.

The chain uses TRBV10-3 and TRBJ2-1; unclear D gene. Deletions cut 3 bases from V and 5 bases from J, with 17 bases between. The CDR3 runs 16 residues. Germline CDR1 ENHRY, CDR2 SYGVKD. The CDR3 DNA reads as TGTGCCATCAGTGATAGCCTCGCCCGCCGTAACAATGAGCAGTTCTTC. This translates into CAISDSLARRNNEQFF.

The chain is built from TRBV24-1 and TRBJ1-1; tentatively, D is TRBD1 (6 bases). Germline CDR1 is KGHDR and CDR2 is SFDVKD. V lost 4 bases, J lost 4 bases, and 18 bases lay in between. The CDR3 is 16 residues long. This CDR3 is CATSEFAGAGVTEAFF. In DNA form, the CDR3 reads TGTGCCACCAGTGAATTCGCGGGGGCAGGGGTCACTGAAGCTTTCTTT.

The chain uses TRBV7-2 and TRBJ2-5; possible D gene TRBD2, 7 bases. This CDR3 contains 15 residues. CDR1 SGHTA and CDR2 FQGNSA come from the germline V gene. Trimming stripped 5 bases from V and 5 bases from J, with 18 bases between. In DNA form, the CDR3 reads TGTGCCAGCAGCGATCCTTTCAGGGGAGGGGAGACCCAGTACTTC. Its translation: CASSDPFRGGETQYF.